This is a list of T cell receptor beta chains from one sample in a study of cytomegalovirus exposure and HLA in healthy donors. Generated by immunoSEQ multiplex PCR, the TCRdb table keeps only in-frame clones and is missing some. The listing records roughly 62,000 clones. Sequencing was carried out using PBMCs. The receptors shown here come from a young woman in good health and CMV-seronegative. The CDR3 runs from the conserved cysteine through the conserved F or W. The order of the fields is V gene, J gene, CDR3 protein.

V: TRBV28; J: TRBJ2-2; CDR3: CASSLRTGGAGELFF
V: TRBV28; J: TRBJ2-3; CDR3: CASSLGLAGADTQYF
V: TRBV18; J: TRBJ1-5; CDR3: CASSPIPYSNQHQHF
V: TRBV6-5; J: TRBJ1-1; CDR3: CASSLTGYNTEAFF
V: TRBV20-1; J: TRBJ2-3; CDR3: CIPSSTDTQYF
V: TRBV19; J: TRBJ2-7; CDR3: CASRDRGRIYEQYF
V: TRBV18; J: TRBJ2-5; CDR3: CASSPKRGGGETQYF
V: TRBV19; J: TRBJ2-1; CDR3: CASSNLAESSYNEQFF
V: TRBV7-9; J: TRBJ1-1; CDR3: CASSRGGTEAFF
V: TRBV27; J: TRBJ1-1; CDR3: CASSYAGTPNTEAFF
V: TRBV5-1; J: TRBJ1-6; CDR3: CASSMDPRDSPLHF
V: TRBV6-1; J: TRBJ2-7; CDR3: CASSDRVYEQYF
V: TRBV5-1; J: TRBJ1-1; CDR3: CASSPYRVGTEAFF
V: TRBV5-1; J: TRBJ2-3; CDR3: CASSLEGVAGVPDTQYF
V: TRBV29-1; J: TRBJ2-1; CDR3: CSVAPGFNEQFF
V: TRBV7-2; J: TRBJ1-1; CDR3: CASSLNNLGQLNTEAFF
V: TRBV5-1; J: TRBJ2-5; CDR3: CASRGTVSQETQYF
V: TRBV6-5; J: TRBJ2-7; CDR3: CASRQGHRVGEQYF
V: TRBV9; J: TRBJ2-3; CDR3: CASSVGLAQSTDTQYF
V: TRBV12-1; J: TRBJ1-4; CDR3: CASSFAGPVEKLFF
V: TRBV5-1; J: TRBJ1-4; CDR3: CASSLGGRNEKLFF
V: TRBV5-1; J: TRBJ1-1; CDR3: CASSFDRGGNTEAFF
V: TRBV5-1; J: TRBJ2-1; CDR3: CASSFARLSYNEQFF
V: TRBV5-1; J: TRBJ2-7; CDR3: CASSLGTGTNSYEQYF
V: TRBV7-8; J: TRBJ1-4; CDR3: CASSSLNRDANEKLFF
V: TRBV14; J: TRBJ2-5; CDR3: CASSQEIGTSRETQYF
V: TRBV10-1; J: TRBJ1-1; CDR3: CASSESGDTEAFF
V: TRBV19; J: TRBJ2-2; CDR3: CASTGQGGTGELFF
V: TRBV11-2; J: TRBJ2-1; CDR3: CASHRGLGRVEQFF
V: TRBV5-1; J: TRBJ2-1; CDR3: CASSGGYSTYNEQFF
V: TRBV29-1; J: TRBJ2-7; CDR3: CSVVGDSSAYEQYF
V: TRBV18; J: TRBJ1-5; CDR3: CASSPGTGDQPQHF
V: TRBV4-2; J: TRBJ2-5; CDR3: CASSRQPRTVQETQYF
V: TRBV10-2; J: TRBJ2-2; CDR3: CASSEVSGELFF
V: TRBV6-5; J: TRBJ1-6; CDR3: CASRLPGINSPLHF
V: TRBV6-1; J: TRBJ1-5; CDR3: CASSWQRDSNQPQHF
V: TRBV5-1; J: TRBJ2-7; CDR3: CASSWTSGGAYEQYF
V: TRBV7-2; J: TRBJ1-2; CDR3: CASSLLGVNYGYTF
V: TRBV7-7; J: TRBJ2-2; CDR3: CASSSTSGVAGELFF
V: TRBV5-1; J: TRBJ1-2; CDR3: CASSPDRGGYGYTF
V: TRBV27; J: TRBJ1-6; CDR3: CASSSTPIPHRDLNSPLHF
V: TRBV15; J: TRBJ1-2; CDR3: CATSVDRGYIDGYTF
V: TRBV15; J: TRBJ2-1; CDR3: CATSRPGQGYNEQFF
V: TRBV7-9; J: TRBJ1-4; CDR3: CASSPQNEKLFF
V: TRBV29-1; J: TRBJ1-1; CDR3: CSVGVQGARNTEAFF
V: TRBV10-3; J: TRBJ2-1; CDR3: CAISERGFPPGEQFF